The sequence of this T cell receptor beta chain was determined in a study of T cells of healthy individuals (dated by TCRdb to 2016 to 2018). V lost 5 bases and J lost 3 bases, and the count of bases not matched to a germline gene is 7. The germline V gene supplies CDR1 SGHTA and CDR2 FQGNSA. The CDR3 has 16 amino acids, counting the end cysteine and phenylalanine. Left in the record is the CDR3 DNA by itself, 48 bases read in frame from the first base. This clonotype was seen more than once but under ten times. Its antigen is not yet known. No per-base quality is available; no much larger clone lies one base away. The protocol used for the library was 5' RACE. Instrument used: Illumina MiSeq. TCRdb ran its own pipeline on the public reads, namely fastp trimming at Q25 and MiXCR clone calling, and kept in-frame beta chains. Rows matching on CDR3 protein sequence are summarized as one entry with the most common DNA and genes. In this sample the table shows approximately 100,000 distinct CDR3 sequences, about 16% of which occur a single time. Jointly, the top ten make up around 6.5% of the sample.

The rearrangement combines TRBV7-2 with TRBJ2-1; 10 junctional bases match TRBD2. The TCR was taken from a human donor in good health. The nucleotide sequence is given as TGTGCCAGCAGCCGTCGGACTAGCGGCTTCTACAATGAGCAGTTCTTC. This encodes CASSRRTSGFYNEQFF.